The clone carrying this TCR beta chain came up once. Its target is not known. These data are taken from a study of T cell responses to AZD1222 COVID-19 vaccine. Study results and caveats: Without day 14 samples, only post-peak T cell repertoires were studied.

Generated by immunoSEQ multiplex PCR, the TCRdb table keeps only in-frame clones and is missing some. The table shows roughly 150,000 clones, with nearly 95% occurring only once. Germline V CDR1 and CDR2: MNHEY, SVGAGI. CDR3 size: 15 residues. Trimming removed 0 bases from V and 7 bases from J, with 13 bases in between. The source material was peripheral blood, sampled on day 0 of AZD1222 vaccination. The chain couples TRBV6-5 to TRBJ1-5, with D possibly TRBD1 on 5 matching bases. The clonotype originates from an adult in good health. The CDR3 spells CASSYSIRQSQPQHF. In nucleotides, the CDR3 is TGTGCCAGCAGTTACTCGATAAGACAGTCGCAGCCCCAGCATTTT.